This T cell receptor beta chain is drawn from a study of blood T cell repertoires in COVID-19. At the level of the study: Samples representing acute and convalescent COVID-19 were sourced from the United States, Italy and Spain.

Germline V gene lookup returns CDR1 SEHNR and CDR2 FQNEAQ (reference sequence). The CDR3 sequence is 17 residues long. V dropped 5 bases and J dropped 5; count of bases not matched to a gene: 15. In the original workflow: How many nucleated cells were present was estimated from reference gene primer amplification. The method was immunoSEQ multiplex PCR; TCRdb's version includes in-frame clones alone and lacks a portion of them. V and J calls and clone size follow that table, whereas D and trimming were derived from the DNA. Altogether 310,000 or so clones are present, more than 85% being singletons, with the ten largest covering about 2.2%.

The receptor was derived from a woman aged 25 to 39 with COVID-19, enrolled during active disease. The chain is built from TRBV7-9 and TRBJ1-2; 9 bases map to TRBD1. Sequences were obtained from peripheral blood. CDR3 sequence (DNA): TGTGCCAGCAGCGGCGGACAGGGGCCGGGTTTTAGGTATGGCTACACCTTC. It encodes CASSGGQGPGFRYGYTF.